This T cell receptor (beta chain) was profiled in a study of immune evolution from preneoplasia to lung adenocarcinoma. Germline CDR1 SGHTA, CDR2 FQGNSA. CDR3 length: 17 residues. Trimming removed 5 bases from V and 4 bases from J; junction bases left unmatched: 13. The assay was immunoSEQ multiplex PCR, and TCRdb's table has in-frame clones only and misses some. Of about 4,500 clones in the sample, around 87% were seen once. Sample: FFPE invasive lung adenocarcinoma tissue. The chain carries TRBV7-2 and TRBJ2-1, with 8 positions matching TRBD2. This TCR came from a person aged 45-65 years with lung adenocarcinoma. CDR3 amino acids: CASSKKSPGLGYNEQFF. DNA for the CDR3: TGTGCCAGCAGCAAGAAGTCGCCGGGACTAGGGTACAATGAGCAGTTCTTC.